Presented here are 28 T cell receptor beta chains from one specimen sequenced in a study of shared clonotypes between healthy human individuals. TCRdb's table, derived via immunoSEQ multiplex PCR, lists solely in-frame clones and lacks some. The sample has over 850,000 clones; around 78% are singletons. Sequenced material: memory CD4+ T cells from PBMCs. Subset described: CD45RA-negative fraction. Receptors originate from a man aged 18 to 35 in good health. Some clones in this sample may be carry-over from other donors' samples.

This chain uses TRBV5-1 with TRBJ1-4; 7 bases are shared with TRBD1. The V and J ends lost 3 bases and 5 bases, in that order; junction bases with no gene match: 7. Germline V gives CDR1 SGHRS, CDR2 YFSETQ. CDR3 length equals 15 residues. CDR3: CASSSTGRANEKLFF. In DNA form, the CDR3 reads TGCGCCAGCAGCTCGACAGGGCGGGCGAATGAAAAACTGTTTTTT.

About this clone: Different DNA sequences within this sample yield the same CDR3. The chain couples TRBV5-1 to TRBJ2-7; perhaps TRBD2 as D (6 bases). The CDR3 sequence is 14 residues long. Between the trimmed V and J ends, which lost 4 bases and 3 bases, there was a span of 14 bases. Germline V CDR1 and CDR2: SGHRS, YFSETQ. The CDR3: CASSPVGGRYEQYF. The CDR3 coding sequence is TGCGCCAGCAGCCCGGTGGGGGGTCGCTACGAGCAGTACTTC.

CDR3 nucleotide sequence: TGTGCCAGCAGCGTAGACACGGGGAATGAGCAGTTCTTC. It specifies CASSVDTGNEQFF. This chain links TRBV9 with TRBJ2-1; a possible D gene is TRBD2 (5 bases). Germline CDR1 and CDR2: SGDLS and YYNGEE. The CDR3 runs 13 residues. V dropped 0 bases and J dropped 7 bases, with 8 bases sitting between them.

The chain links TRBV7-9 to TRBJ2-1, with a tentative D call TRBD2 (6 bases). This CDR3 has 15 residues. V was clipped by 2 bases and J by 10 bases, with 18 bases between them. The V gene's germline CDR1 is SEHNR and CDR2 FQNEAQ (reference sequence). CDR3 nucleotides: TGTGCCAGCAGCTTACCCGGGAGTCCCCAAGGGGAGCAGTTCTTC. It codes for CASSLPGSPQGEQFF.

The V call is TRBV25-1, the J call TRBJ2-5; D might be TRBD1 (5 bases). V dropped 3 bases and J dropped 4 bases, with 9 bases sitting between them. Germline CDR1 and CDR2: MGHDK and SYGVNS. This CDR3 comprises 13 residues. CDR3 nucleotides: TGTGCCAGCAGTGACAGGGTGGTAGAGACCCAGTACTTC. It translates to CASSDRVVETQYF.

Notes on this clone: A much larger clone is a single base away; this may be a read error. Other DNA sequences in the same sample also yield this CDR3. The chain employs TRBV7-8 and TRBJ2-5, with D unresolved. The CDR3 runs 11 residues. V dropped 3 bases and J dropped 4 bases, with 3 bases sitting between them. Germline-derived CDR1 and CDR2 are SGHVS and FQNEAQ. This chain's CDR3 is CASSFGETQYF. As DNA, the CDR3 is TGTGCCAGCAGCTTTGGAGAGACCCAGTACTTC.

The chain joins TRBV25-1 to TRBJ2-1; D is unclear. This CDR3 is built from 12 residues. V was shortened by 3 bases and J by 9 bases, with 9 bases between the two germline ends. CDR1 and CDR2 from the germline V gene are MGHDK and SYGVNS. The CDR3 DNA follows: TGTGCCAGCAGTGATAGACTTGGTGAGCAGTTCTTC. Translation: CASSDRLGEQFF.

This clone was recorded once. This chain joins TRBV29-1 and TRBJ1-3; D not certain. CDR3 size: 14 residues. Trimming stripped 4 bases from V and 0 bases from J, with 10 bases between. In germline, CDR1 is SQVTM, CDR2 ANQGSEA. The CDR3 is CSVVEGSSGNTIYF. Written as DNA, the CDR3 is TGCAGCGTTGTGGAGGGCTCCTCTGGAAACACCATATATTTT.

This clone is a singleton in its sample. This chain connects TRBV6-1 to TRBJ1-5, with TRBD1 matching over 7 bases. Trimming cost V 2 bases and J 6 bases; bases outside gene matches: 4. The length of the CDR3 is 14 residues. Germline CDR1 reads MNHNS; CDR2 reads SASEGT. This CDR3 is CASSERGGGQPQHF. The CDR3 DNA is TGTGCCAGCAGTGAACGAGGGGGCGGTCAGCCCCAGCATTTT.

CDR3 bases: TGTGCCAGCAGCTTAGCGTATTCAGGGGCCGGAGACAATGAGCAGTTCTTC. This codes for CASSLAYSGAGDNEQFF. This chain uses TRBV7-2 with TRBJ2-1, with TRBD1 as a possible D gene (6 bases). V dropped 0 bases and J dropped 5 bases, with 17 bases sitting between them. This CDR3 has 17 residues. Germline-derived CDR1 and CDR2 are SGHTA and FQGNSA.

The V gene is TRBV11-2, the J gene TRBJ2-1; 11 bases align to TRBD2. Germline CDR1 is SGHAT and CDR2 is FQNNGV. CDR3 length equals 16 residues. The V and J ends lost 5 bases and 3 bases, in that order; junction bases with no gene match: 6. The CDR3 loop is CASSNLAGGLYNEQFF. The CDR3 nucleotides read TGTGCCAGCAGCAACCTAGCGGGAGGACTCTACAATGAGCAGTTCTTC.

This clone has a handful of counts. The chain links TRBV7-2 to TRBJ1-6, with a tentative D call TRBD1 (6 bases). The germline gives CDR1 SGHTA, CDR2 FQGNSA. The CDR3 totals 14 residues. The V and J ends lost 4 bases and 9 bases respectively, with 13 bases between them. The chain's CDR3 is CASSSGQPGSPLHF. CDR3 DNA: TGTGCCAGCAGCTCAGGACAGCCAGGTTCACCCCTCCACTTT.

To note about this clone: A much larger clone differs by one base, so this may be a read error. Other DNA variants within this sample encode the same CDR3. The gene calls are TRBV6-5 and TRBJ2-3, with D tentatively TRBD1 (6 bases). The CDR3 length is 15 residues. The germline CDR1 and CDR2 sequences are MNHEY and SVGAGI. The V and J ends lost 2 bases and 2 bases respectively, with 11 bases between them. The DNA of the CDR3 is TGTGCCAGCAGTTACGGGCAGGGGTCCACAGATACGCAGTATTTT. This codes for CASSYGQGSTDTQYF.

V usage is TRBV12-5 and J usage is TRBJ2-3, with TRBD1 matching over 10 bases. The trim removed 4 bases at V and 6 bases at J, leaving 10 bases unmatched. Germline CDR1 reads LGHNT; CDR2 reads FRNRAP. The CDR3 extends over 16 amino acids. CDR3 nucleotide sequence: TGTGCTAGTGGTTGGACGGGACAGGGGAGGGTCGATACGCAGTATTTT. Translation gives CASGWTGQGRVDTQYF.

The chain combines TRBV27 with TRBJ2-3; a possible D gene is TRBD2 (7 bases). V was trimmed by 6 bases and J by 3 bases, leaving 19 bases between them. Germline CDR1 MNHEY, CDR2 SMNVEV (reference sequence). CDR3 length: 16 amino acids. CDR3: CASRTKQGGETDTQYF. CDR3 nucleotide sequence: TGTGCCAGCAGAACGAAACAGGGAGGGGAGACAGATACGCAGTATTTT.

This clone has more than one count but fewer than ten. The CDR3 nucleotides read TGTGCCAGCAGTACAGGGCCGACAGGGGGAGTCTATGGCTACACCTTC. This translates into CASSTGPTGGVYGYTF. This chain connects TRBV28 to TRBJ1-2, with TRBD1 identical over 9 bases. Germline-derived CDR1 and CDR2 are MDHEN and SYDVKM. Trimming removed 5 bases from V and 4 bases from J; junction bases left unmatched: 11. This CDR3 spans 16 amino acids.

CDR3: CATRDSSSYEQYF. The CDR3 DNA sequence: TGTGCCACCCGGGACTCCTCCTCCTACGAGCAGTACTTC. The V and J genes are TRBV27 and TRBJ2-7; TRBD2 might be the D (6 bases). Germline CDR1 and CDR2: MNHEY and SMNVEV (reference sequence). V lost 10 bases and J lost 0, with 13 bases in between. The CDR3 is made up of 13 amino acids.

This clone occurred a few times. V and J are TRBV7-2 and TRBJ2-7; D might be TRBD2 (6 bases). This CDR3 is built from 14 residues. Trimming stripped 5 bases from V and 0 bases from J, with 11 bases between. Germline CDR1 is SGHTA and CDR2 is FQGNSA. DNA of the CDR3: TGTGCCAGCAGCCGGGGGACGGTCTCCTACGAGCAGTACTTC. Residues: CASSRGTVSYEQYF.

The chain employs TRBV28 and TRBJ1-2; D is perhaps TRBD1 (5 bases). V lost 4 bases to trimming and J lost 8 bases, with 23 bases between them. Germline loops: CDR1 MDHEN, CDR2 SYDVKM. This CDR3 has 16 residues. CDR3 in amino acids: CASSYQGDSSGRGYTF. The CDR3 DNA reads as TGTGCCAGCAGTTACCAGGGAGACAGCTCAGGGCGCGGCTACACCTTC.

Of note for this clone: Other DNA sequences of this sample code for an identical CDR3. This chain links TRBV5-1 with TRBJ2-5; a weak D match, TRBD1 (5 bases). From germline, CDR1 is SGHRS and CDR2 YFSETQ. V lost 0 bases to trimming and J lost 5 bases, with 8 bases between them. The CDR3 is made up of 13 amino acids. CDR3: CASSLGAGETQYF. CDR3 in DNA: TGCGCCAGCAGCTTGGGGGCAGGGGAGACCCAGTACTTC.

The chain combines TRBV9 with TRBJ2-5; 9 nucleotides align to TRBD2. There are 14 residues in the CDR3. The ends lost 3 bases at V and 5 bases at J; junction bases unmatched: 5. Germline V CDR1 and CDR2: SGDLS, YYNGEE. CDR3 DNA sequence: TGTGCCAGCAGCGCGGGACTAGCTAAGGAGACCCAGTACTTC. Its protein is CASSAGLAKETQYF.

This clone was detected ten times or more. V is TRBV4-1 and J is TRBJ2-7; 16 bases are a match to TRBD2. J was trimmed by 3 bases and V by 2 bases; bases with no gene match: 13. The CDR3 runs 20 residues. Germline CDR1 reads MGHRA; CDR2 reads YSYEKL. The CDR3 spells CASSQFSGTSGRAGGYEQYF. The CDR3 DNA reads TGCGCCAGCAGCCAATTTTCCGGGACTAGCGGGAGGGCCGGGGGCTACGAGCAGTACTTC.

V is TRBV4-2 and J is TRBJ1-2; 10 bases match TRBD1. Germline V gene lookup returns CDR1 LGHNA and CDR2 YNFKEQ. The CDR3 has 15 residues. V was clipped by 1 base and J by 5 bases; unmatched bases: 4. The CDR3 region is CASSQGQGAVYGYTF. The DNA for the CDR3 is TGTGCCAGCAGCCAAGGACAGGGGGCGGTGTATGGCTACACCTTC.

The chain joins TRBV9 to TRBJ2-1; 7 bases are shared with TRBD2. The V and J ends lost 0 bases and 5 bases, in that order; junction bases with no gene match: 14. CDR3 length equals 18 residues. Looked up from germline, CDR1 is SGDLS and CDR2 is YYNGEE. CDR3 nucleotide sequence: TGTGCCAGCAGCGTAGATCCCCTTTGGCGGGAGCGGGACAATGAGCAGTTCTTC. This translates into CASSVDPLWRERDNEQFF. Looking up the rest from reference TRBV9 and TRBJ2-1 gives the full variable domain: DSGVTQTPKHLITATGQRVTLRCSPRSGDLSVYWYQQSLDQGLQFLIQYYNGEERAKGNILERFSAQQFPDLHSELNLSSLELGDSALYFCASSVDPLWRERDNEQFFGPGTRLTVL.

The rearrangement links TRBV5-4 to TRBJ2-1; 11 bases align to TRBD2. With 4 bases clipped from V and 10 bases from J, the junction kept 13 bases outside the gene matches. There are 16 residues in the CDR3. Germline CDR1 is SGHNT and CDR2 is YYREEE (reference sequence). This CDR3 reads CASSPGGTSGAIEQFF. As DNA, the CDR3 is TGTGCCAGCAGCCCCGGGGGGACTAGCGGAGCCATAGAGCAGTTCTTC.

In DNA, the CDR3 is TGTGCCAGCAGCTTACGAGGTTTATACGAGCAGTACTTC. This translates into CASSLRGLYEQYF. J is TRBJ2-7 and V is TRBV11-2; D is unresolved. Trimming stripped 2 bases from V and 4 bases from J, with 9 bases between. The CDR3 has 13 residues. Germline CDR1 SGHAT, CDR2 FQNNGV.

The J gene is TRBJ1-1, the V gene TRBV19; D might be TRBD1 (6 bases). The length of the CDR3 is 12 residues. V lost 9 bases to trimming and J lost 6 bases, with 14 bases between them. Germline V CDR1 and CDR2: LNHDA, SQIVND (reference sequence). The CDR3 spells CASTTGFAEAFF. CDR3 sequence (DNA): TGTGCCAGCACTACAGGGTTTGCTGAAGCTTTCTTT.

This clone was found a few times. J is TRBJ1-5 and V is TRBV30, with D unclear. Trimming shortened V by 2 bases and J by 3 bases, and 5 bases separated the two germline ends. The CDR3 loop spans 12 amino acids. Germline assignment: CDR1 GTSNPN and CDR2 SVGIG (reference sequence). The CDR3 DNA sequence: TGTGCCTGGAGTAGGGCCAATCAGCCCCAGCATTTT. Amino acids: CAWSRANQPQHF.